These 29 T cell receptor beta chains were all obtained from the same sample, sequenced in a study of T cell responses to AZD1222 COVID-19 vaccine. TCRdb keeps only in-frame clones here, not all; method: immunoSEQ multiplex PCR. The sample includes 130,000 or so clones, about nine tenths of them seen just once. Sequenced here: peripheral blood, sampled on day 0 of AZD1222 vaccination. These receptors were taken from an adult in good health.

The chain uses TRBV6-5 and TRBJ2-7, with no clear D. Trimming pared 5 bases from V and 2 bases from J, leaving 16 bases between. Germline CDR1 and CDR2: MNHEY and SVGAGI. The CDR3 runs to 15 residues. In nucleotides, the CDR3 is TGTGCCAGCAGTCGGTCAGCTACCCCTCCCTACGAGCAGTACTTC. It translates to CASSRSATPPYEQYF.

The rearrangement joins TRBV3-1 (or the pseudogene TRBV3-2) to TRBJ2-1; TRBD2 might be the D (6 bases). The CDR3 spans 16 residues. V gave up 1 base and J gave up 8 bases, with 18 bases separating them. Germline V CDR1 and CDR2: LGHDT, YNNKEL (reference sequence). The CDR3 nucleotides are TGTGCCAGCAGCCAAGGGAGGGCCCTTAGAAGCGATGAGCAGTTCTTC. Protein: CASSQGRALRSDEQFF.

The CDR3 nucleotides read TGTGCCAGTAAGAGGGACAGCAGGTATCAGCCCCAGCATTTT. Translation: CASKRDSRYQPQHF. This chain links TRBV2 with TRBJ1-5; 7 bases agree with TRBD1. The CDR3 runs 14 residues. The V segment lost 9 bases and the J segment 5 bases; nucleotides outside the gene matches: 10. Per the germline V gene, CDR1 is SNHLY and CDR2 is FYNNEI.

The DNA for the CDR3 is TGTGCCAGCAGTGAAGAAAAGATACTGAGCACTGAAGCTTTCTTT. It encodes CASSEEKILSTEAFF. The chain carries TRBV2 and TRBJ1-1, with D uncertain. This CDR3 spans 15 amino acids. The ends were cut back, 1 base at V and 4 bases at J, with 13 bases in the middle. CDR1 and CDR2 from the germline V gene are SNHLY and FYNNEI. The full variable domain, its missing parts supplied by reference TRBV2 and TRBJ1-1, is EPEVTQTPSHQVTQMGQEVILRCVPISNHLYFYWYRQILGQKVEFLVSFYNNEISEKSEIFDDQFSVERPDGSNFTLKIRSTKLEDSAMYFCASSEEKILSTEAFFGQGTRLTVV.

The chain links TRBV7-9 to TRBJ2-3, with 9 bases fitting TRBD1. This CDR3 comprises 14 residues. CDR1 is SEHNR and CDR2 is FQNEAQ in the germline V gene (reference sequence). The ends lost 5 bases at V and 6 bases at J; junction bases unmatched: 6. Here the CDR3 reads CASSHRGQTDTQYF. The CDR3 nucleotides read TGTGCCAGCAGCCACAGGGGGCAAACCGATACGCAGTATTTT.

This chain uses TRBV10-3 with TRBJ1-1, with D hard to call. Deletions cut 4 bases from V and 1 base from J, with 10 bases between. Germline CDR1 is ENHRY and CDR2 is SYGVKD. The CDR3 is 14 amino acids. CDR3 nucleotide sequence: TGTGCCATCAGTGCAGCCAGGCCGAACACTGAAGCTTTCTTT. This sequence encodes CAISAARPNTEAFF.

The V gene is TRBV30, the J gene TRBJ2-5; D may be TRBD1 or TRBD2 (6 bases each). Germline lookup yields CDR1 GTSNPN and CDR2 SVGIG (reference sequence). This CDR3 contains 16 residues. V was cut by 5 bases and J by 4 bases, with 23 bases left in between. The CDR3 loop reads CAWGGGTLLVRETQYF. Written as DNA, the CDR3 is TGTGCCTGGGGAGGGGGGACTTTGCTAGTAAGAGAGACCCAGTACTTC.

The V call is TRBV2, the J call TRBJ1-1; D not resolved. The CDR3 spans 13 residues. Germline values: CDR1 SNHLY, CDR2 FYNNEI. Trimming pared 6 bases from V and 1 base from J, leaving 9 bases between. The CDR3 nucleotides are TGTGCCAGCAGCACGAGGGCGAACACTGAAGCTTTCTTT. Translated, it gives CASSTRANTEAFF.

The chain uses TRBV14 and TRBJ2-7; D not resolved. This CDR3 has 14 residues. V was trimmed by 1 base and J by 5 bases, leaving 12 bases between them. Germline V gene sequence: CDR1 SGHDN, CDR2 FVKESK. Here the CDR3 DNA reads TGTGCCAGCAGCCAAGTTGGCAGGAGCCACGAGCAGTACTTC. Its translation is CASSQVGRSHEQYF. The full variable domain, in which reference TRBV14 and TRBJ2-7 provide the parts outside the CDR3, is EAGVTQFPSHSVIEKGQTVTLRCDPISGHDNLYWYRRVMGKEIKFLLHFVKESKQDESGMPNNRFLAERTGGTYSTLKVQPAELEDSGVYFCASSQVGRSHEQYFGPGTRLTVT.

V is TRBV3-1 (or the pseudogene TRBV3-2) and J is TRBJ2-1; 8 nucleotides match TRBD2. V lost 3 bases and J lost 3; bases outside the gene matches: 4. This CDR3 is built from 15 residues. Germline CDR1 and CDR2: LGHDT and YNNKEL (reference sequence). The CDR3 nucleotides read TGTGCCAGCAGCCATGGGGCGGGAGGCTACAATGAGCAGTTCTTC. This sequence encodes CASSHGAGGYNEQFF.

This rearrangement joins TRBV28 to TRBJ1-5; 10 positions agree with TRBD1. Germline V gene lookup returns CDR1 MDHEN and CDR2 SYDVKM. This CDR3 is 15 amino acids long. The V gene end was trimmed by 6 bases and the J gene end by 6 bases; junction bases not matched to a gene: 8. This CDR3 reads CASRETGGAGQPQHF. In nucleotides, the CDR3 is TGTGCCAGCAGGGAGACAGGGGGCGCGGGTCAGCCCCAGCATTTT. Using reference TRBV28 and TRBJ1-5 for the parts outside the CDR3, the full variable domain is DVKVTQSSRYLVKRTGEKVFLECVQDMDHENMFWYRQDPGLGLRLIYFSYDVKMKEKGDIPEGYSVSREKKERFSLILESASTNQTSMYLCASRETGGAGQPQHFGDGTRLSIL.

The rearrangement uses TRBV2 and TRBJ1-5; 9 bases are shared with TRBD1. From germline, CDR1 is SNHLY and CDR2 FYNNEI. CDR3 length: 16 amino acids. V lost 5 bases and J lost 3; bases outside the gene matches: 8. In nucleotides, the CDR3 is TGTGCCAGCAGTTGGACAGGGGCCGCACTCAATCAGCCCCAGCATTTT. It yields the protein CASSWTGAALNQPQHF.

This chain uses TRBV29-1 with TRBJ1-1; D not certain. The CDR3 runs to 12 residues. With 7 bases removed from V and 10 bases from J, the gap between germline ends came to 19 bases. Germline V gene lookup returns CDR1 SQVTM and CDR2 ANQGSEA. The CDR3 protein is CSARQGPMPAFF. The CDR3 region has the DNA TGCAGCGCCCGTCAAGGTCCTATGCCAGCTTTCTTT.

The chain couples TRBV7-7 to TRBJ1-6; unclear D gene. This CDR3 spans 13 amino acids. CDR1 SSHAT and CDR2 FNYEAQ come from the germline V gene (reference sequence). Trimming cost V 1 base and J 10 bases, with 8 bases left between them. This chain's CDR3 is CASSLGVNSPLHF. The CDR3 DNA follows: TGTGCCAGCAGCTTAGGGGTTAACTCACCCCTCCACTTT.

This chain joins TRBV7-9 and TRBJ1-1; D is unclear. V lost 4 bases and J 1 base, leaving 10 bases between the germline ends. The CDR3 contains 14 residues. Germline values: CDR1 SEHNR, CDR2 FQNEAQ (reference sequence). The DNA of the CDR3 is TGTGCCAGCAGCTATAGAGGGAGGAACACTGAAGCTTTCTTT. Protein: CASSYRGRNTEAFF. The full variable domain, rest sourced from reference TRBV7-9 and TRBJ1-1, is DTGVSQNPRHKITKRGQNVTFRCDPISEHNRLYWYRQTLGQGPEFLTYFQNEAQLEKSRLLSDRFSAERPKGSFSTLEIQRTEQGDSAMYLCASSYRGRNTEAFFGQGTRLTVV.

This sequence joins TRBV4-3 and TRBJ1-6; 9 bases align to TRBD1. J lost 14 bases, V lost 0 bases, and 11 bases had no gene match. The CDR3 runs to 16 residues. Germline V gives CDR1 LGHNA, CDR2 YSLEER. The chain's CDR3 is CASSQDVGQGVYSLHF. The CDR3 DNA sequence: TGCGCCAGCAGCCAAGATGTGGGACAGGGCGTGTATTCCCTCCACTTT.

This chain uses TRBV6-1 with TRBJ2-7; D uncertain. This CDR3 has 11 amino acids. Trimming shortened V by 5 bases and J by 2 bases, and 4 bases separated the two germline ends. The V gene's germline CDR1 is MNHNS and CDR2 SASEGT. CDR3 sequence (DNA): TGTGCCAGCAGTCAAACCTACGAGCAGTACTTC. Translated: CASSQTYEQYF.

This chain links TRBV21-1 with TRBJ2-1; the D call of TRBD1 is as the table states it, not checked on the DNA. TRBV21-1 is given as a pseudogene. The CDR3 has 15 amino acids. This CDR3 reads CASSKGRTVYNEQFF. DNA for the CDR3: TGTGCCAGCAGCAAAGGGCGGACAGTCTACAATGAGCAGTTCTTC.

The rearrangement joins TRBV27 to TRBJ2-7; no definite D call. Germline V gives CDR1 MNHEY, CDR2 SMNVEV (reference sequence). Between the trimmed V and J ends, which lost 2 bases and 0 bases, there was a span of 8 bases. The CDR3 covers 14 residues. CDR3 in amino acids: CASSLRRSSYEQYF. In DNA, the CDR3 is TGTGCCAGCAGTTTACGCAGGAGCTCCTACGAGCAGTACTTC.

This chain uses TRBV6-6 with TRBJ2-1; 7 bases match TRBD1. V gave up 0 bases and J gave up 9 bases; unmatched junction bases: 8. This CDR3 spans 15 amino acids. CDR1 MNHNY and CDR2 SVGAGI come from the germline V gene (reference sequence). CDR3 region: CASSYSGTAWGEQFF. For the CDR3, the DNA is TGTGCCAGCAGTTACTCCGGGACAGCTTGGGGTGAGCAGTTCTTC.

The rearrangement uses TRBV2 and TRBJ1-1; D gene uncertain. The CDR3 is 12 amino acids. Germline lookup yields CDR1 SNHLY and CDR2 FYNNEI. V lost 6 bases to trimming and J lost 1 base, with 6 bases between them. The CDR3 protein is CASSLRNTEAFF. The CDR3, as DNA: TGTGCCAGCAGCCTAAGGAACACTGAAGCTTTCTTT.

V gene TRBV5-4 combines with J gene TRBJ2-5; the D gene could be TRBD1 or TRBD2 (6 bases each). V shed 1 base and J shed 5 bases, with 9 bases lying between them. Germline loops: CDR1 SGHNT, CDR2 YYREEE (reference sequence). The CDR3 extends over 13 amino acids. CDR3 loop: CASSLTGRETQYF. CDR3 coding DNA: TGTGCCAGCAGCTTGACAGGGAGGGAGACCCAGTACTTC.

The chain combines TRBV13 with TRBJ1-2; D is unresolved. From germline, CDR1 is PRHDT and CDR2 FYEKMQ (reference sequence). The CDR3 spans 14 residues. V lost 3 bases and J lost 2, with 10 bases in between. CDR3 protein: CASSFPDGNYGYTF. The CDR3 nucleotides are TGTGCCAGCAGCTTCCCAGACGGCAACTATGGCTACACCTTC. Together with reference TRBV13 and TRBJ1-2, the CDR3 gives the full variable domain: AAGVIQSPRHLIKEKRETATLKCYPIPRHDTVYWYQQGPGQDPQFLISFYEKMQSDKGSIPDRFSAQQFSDYHSELNMSSLELGDSALYFCASSFPDGNYGYTFGSGTRLTVV.

The chain combines TRBV5-1 with TRBJ1-1; D not resolved. The V gene lost 0 bases and the J gene lost 0 bases, with 9 bases spanning the gap. Germline V CDR1 and CDR2: SGHRS, YFSETQ. The CDR3 runs 15 residues. In DNA, the CDR3 is TGCGCCAGCAGCTTGGCCGGGAGTTTGAACACTGAAGCTTTCTTT. Translated, it gives CASSLAGSLNTEAFF.

DNA of the CDR3: TGCGCCAGCAGTCTCGATGGGACGGCTCAAGAGACCCAGTACTTC. Translating it yields CASSLDGTAQETQYF. V usage is TRBV5-1 and J usage is TRBJ2-5; D may correspond to TRBD1 or TRBD2 (5 bases each). The CDR3 spans 15 residues. The germline V and J ends were trimmed by 5 bases and 2 bases, with 16 bases remaining between them. Per germline, CDR1 SGHRS and CDR2 YFSETQ. The whole variable domain, remainder taken from reference TRBV5-1 and TRBJ2-5, is KAGVTQTPRYLIKTRGQQVTLSCSPISGHRSVSWYQQTPGQGLQFLFEYFSETQRNKGNFPGRFSGRQFSNSRSEMNVSTLELGDSALYLCASSLDGTAQETQYFGPGTRLLVL.

The genes are TRBV5-6 and TRBJ2-7, with 7 bases identical to TRBD1. Germline CDR1 and CDR2: SGHDT and YYEEEE. V dropped 3 bases and J dropped 1; count of bases not matched to a gene: 7. There are 15 residues in the CDR3. The CDR3 loop reads CASSWGTEDSYEQYF. CDR3 nucleotides: TGTGCCAGCAGCTGGGGGACAGAAGATTCCTACGAGCAGTACTTC.

The chain has TRBV27 and TRBJ2-7; 12 nucleotides agree with TRBD2. The CDR3 consists of 16 residues. V trimming: 5 bases; J trimming: 5 bases; junction bases outside the gene matches: 10. The germline gives CDR1 MNHEY, CDR2 SMNVEV (reference sequence). The CDR3 reads CASSPKGLAGFNEQYF. In DNA form, the CDR3 reads TGTGCCAGCAGTCCAAAAGGACTAGCGGGATTCAACGAGCAGTACTTC.

The rearrangement links TRBV5-1 to TRBJ1-5; maybe TRBD1 (5 bases). The CDR3 length is 15 residues. Germline CDR1 reads SGHRS; CDR2 reads YFSETQ. V shed 0 bases and J shed 0 bases, with 7 bases lying between them. The CDR3 DNA reads as TGCGCCAGCAGCTTGGATGGGGCTAGCAATCAGCCCCAGCATTTT. Translation: CASSLDGASNQPQHF.

The chain has TRBV7-8 and TRBJ1-5; D uncertain. Looked up from germline, CDR1 is SGHVS and CDR2 is FQNEAQ. V was pared by 5 bases and J by 14 bases, with 22 bases between. This CDR3 comprises 14 residues. The CDR3 DNA reads as TGTGCCAGCAGCGTGGACGAAAGAGCTCCGCAGGAGCATTTT. Its protein product is CASSVDERAPQEHF.